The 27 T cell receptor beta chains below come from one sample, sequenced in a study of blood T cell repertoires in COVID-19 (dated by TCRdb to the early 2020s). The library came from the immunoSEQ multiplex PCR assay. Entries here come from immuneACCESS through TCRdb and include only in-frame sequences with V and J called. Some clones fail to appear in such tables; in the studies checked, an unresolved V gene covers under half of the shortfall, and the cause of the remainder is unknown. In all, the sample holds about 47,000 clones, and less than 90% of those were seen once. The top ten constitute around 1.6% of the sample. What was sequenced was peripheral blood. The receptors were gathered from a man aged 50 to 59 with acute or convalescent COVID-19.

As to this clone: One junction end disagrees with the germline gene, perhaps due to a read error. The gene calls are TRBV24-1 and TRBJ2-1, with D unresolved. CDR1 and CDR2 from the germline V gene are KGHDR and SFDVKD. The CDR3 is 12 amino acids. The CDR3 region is CASSGLDNEQFF. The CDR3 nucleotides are TGTGCCAGCAGTGGGCTAGACAATGAGCAGTTCTTC.

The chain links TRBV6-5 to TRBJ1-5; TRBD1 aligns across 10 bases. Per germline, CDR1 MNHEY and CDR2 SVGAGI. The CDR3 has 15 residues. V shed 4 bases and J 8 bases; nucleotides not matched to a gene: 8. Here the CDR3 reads CASSWGTGAFKPQHF. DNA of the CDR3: TGTGCCAGCAGTTGGGGGACAGGGGCATTTAAGCCCCAGCATTTT.

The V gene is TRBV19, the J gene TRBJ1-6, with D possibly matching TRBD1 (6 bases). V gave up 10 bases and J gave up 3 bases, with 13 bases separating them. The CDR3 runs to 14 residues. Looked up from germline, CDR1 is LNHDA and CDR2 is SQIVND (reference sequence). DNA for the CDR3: TGTGCCACAGGGGACACCGGCTATAATTCACCCCTCCACTTT. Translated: CATGDTGYNSPLHF.

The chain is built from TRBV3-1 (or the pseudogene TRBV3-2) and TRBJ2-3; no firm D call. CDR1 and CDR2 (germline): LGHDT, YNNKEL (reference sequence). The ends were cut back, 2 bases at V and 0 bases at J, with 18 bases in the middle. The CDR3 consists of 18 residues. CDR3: CASSQFPPAQSSTDTQYF. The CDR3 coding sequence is TGTGCCAGCAGCCAATTTCCCCCAGCGCAATCTAGCACAGATACGCAGTATTTT.

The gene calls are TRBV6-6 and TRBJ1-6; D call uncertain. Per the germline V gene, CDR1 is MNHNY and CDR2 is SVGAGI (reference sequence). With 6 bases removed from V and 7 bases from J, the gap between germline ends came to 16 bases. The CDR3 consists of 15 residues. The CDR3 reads CASSQFGDSNSPLHF. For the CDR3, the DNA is TGTGCCAGCAGCCAATTCGGGGATTCGAATTCACCCCTCCACTTT.

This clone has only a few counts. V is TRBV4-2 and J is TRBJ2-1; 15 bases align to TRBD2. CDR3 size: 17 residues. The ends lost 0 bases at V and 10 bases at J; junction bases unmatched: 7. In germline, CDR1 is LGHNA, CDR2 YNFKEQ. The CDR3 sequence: CASSQDRTSGGGVEQFF. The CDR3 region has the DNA TGTGCCAGCAGCCAAGACAGGACTAGCGGGGGGGGCGTGGAGCAGTTCTTC.

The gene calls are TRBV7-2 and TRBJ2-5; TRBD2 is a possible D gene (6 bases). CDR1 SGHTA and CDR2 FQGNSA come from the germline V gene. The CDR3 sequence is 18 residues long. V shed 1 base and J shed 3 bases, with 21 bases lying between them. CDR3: CASSLGALATTSKETQYF. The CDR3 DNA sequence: TGTGCCAGCAGCTTAGGGGCCCTAGCGACTACCTCGAAAGAGACCCAGTACTTC.

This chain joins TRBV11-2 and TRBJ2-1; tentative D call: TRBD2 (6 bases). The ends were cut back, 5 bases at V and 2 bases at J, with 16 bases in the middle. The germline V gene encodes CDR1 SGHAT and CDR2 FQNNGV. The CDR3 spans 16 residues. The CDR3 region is CASSGGAGSPYNEQFF. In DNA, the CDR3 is TGTGCCAGCAGCGGTGGTGCGGGAAGCCCCTACAATGAGCAGTTCTTC.

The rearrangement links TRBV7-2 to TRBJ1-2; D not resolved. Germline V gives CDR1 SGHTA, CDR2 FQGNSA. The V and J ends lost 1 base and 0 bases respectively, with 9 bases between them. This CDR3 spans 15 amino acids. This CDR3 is CASSLVPGTNYGYTF. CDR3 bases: TGTGCCAGCAGCTTAGTACCAGGAACTAACTATGGCTACACCTTC.

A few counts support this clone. The CDR3 region is CASSDFIGSPEQYF. For the CDR3, the DNA is TGCGCCAGCAGTGATTTTATCGGGAGCCCCGAGCAGTACTTC. The chain couples TRBV10-2 to TRBJ2-7, with D perhaps matching TRBD2 (6 bases). Germline V gives CDR1 WSHSY, CDR2 SAAADI. Trimming removed 3 bases from V and 6 bases from J, with 15 bases in between. The CDR3 is 14 amino acids.

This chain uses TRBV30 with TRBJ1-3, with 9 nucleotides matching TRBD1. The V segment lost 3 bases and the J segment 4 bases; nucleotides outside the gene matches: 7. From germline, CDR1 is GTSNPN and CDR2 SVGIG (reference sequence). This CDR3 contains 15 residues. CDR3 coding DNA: TGTGCCTGGAGGGCAGGGACAGGGCAAGGAAACACCATATATTTT. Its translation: CAWRAGTGQGNTIYF.

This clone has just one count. The CDR3 region has the DNA TGTGCCTGGAGTCTAGAAGCCTCCTATGGCTACACCTTC. The encoded protein is CAWSLEASYGYTF. The chain combines TRBV30 with TRBJ1-2; D remains ambiguous. V lost 2 bases, J lost 4 bases, and 11 bases lay in between. Per the germline V gene, CDR1 is GTSNPN and CDR2 is SVGIG (reference sequence). The CDR3 runs 13 residues.

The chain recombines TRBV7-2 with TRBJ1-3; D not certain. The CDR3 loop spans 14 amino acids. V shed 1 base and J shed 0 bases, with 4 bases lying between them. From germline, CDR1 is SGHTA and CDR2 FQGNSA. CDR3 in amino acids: CASSLGVSGNTIYF. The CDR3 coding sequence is TGTGCCAGCAGCTTAGGCGTCTCTGGAAACACCATATATTTT.

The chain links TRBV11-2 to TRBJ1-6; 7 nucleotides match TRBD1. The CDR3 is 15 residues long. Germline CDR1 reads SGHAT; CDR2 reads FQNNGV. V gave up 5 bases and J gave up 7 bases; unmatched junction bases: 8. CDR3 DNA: TGTGCCAGCAGCGCGATACAGGGGAGGAATTCACCCCTCCACTTT. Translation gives CASSAIQGRNSPLHF.

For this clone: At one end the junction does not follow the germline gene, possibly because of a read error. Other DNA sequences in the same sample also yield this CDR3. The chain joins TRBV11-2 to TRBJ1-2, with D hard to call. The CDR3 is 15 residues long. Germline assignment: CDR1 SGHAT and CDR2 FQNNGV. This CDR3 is CASSLDWSGNYGYTF. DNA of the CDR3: TGCGCCAGCAGCTTAGATTGGTCGGGGAACTATGGCTACACCTTC.

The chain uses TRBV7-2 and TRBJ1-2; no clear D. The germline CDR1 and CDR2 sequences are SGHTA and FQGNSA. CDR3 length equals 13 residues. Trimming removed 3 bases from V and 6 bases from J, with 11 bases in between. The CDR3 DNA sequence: TGTGCCAGCAGCTTCAGACGCGGTGATGGCTACACCTTC. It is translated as CASSFRRGDGYTF.

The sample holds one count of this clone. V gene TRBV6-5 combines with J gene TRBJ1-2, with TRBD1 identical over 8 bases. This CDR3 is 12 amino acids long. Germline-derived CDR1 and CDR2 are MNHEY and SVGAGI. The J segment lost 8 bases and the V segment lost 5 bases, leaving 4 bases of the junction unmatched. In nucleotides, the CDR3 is TGTGCCAGCAGTCTGGACAGGGAAGGCTACACCTTC. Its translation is CASSLDREGYTF.

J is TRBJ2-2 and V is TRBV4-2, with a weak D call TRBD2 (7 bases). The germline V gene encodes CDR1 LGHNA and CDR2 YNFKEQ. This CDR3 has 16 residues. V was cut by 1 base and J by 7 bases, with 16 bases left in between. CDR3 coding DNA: TGTGCCAGCAGCCAAGGGGGGCGGGAGCAGGGCGGGGAGCTGTTTTTT. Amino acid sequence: CASSQGGREQGGELFF.

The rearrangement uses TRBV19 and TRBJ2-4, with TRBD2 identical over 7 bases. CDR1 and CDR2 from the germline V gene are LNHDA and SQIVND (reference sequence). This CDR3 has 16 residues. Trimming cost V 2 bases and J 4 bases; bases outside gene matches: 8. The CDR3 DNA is TGTGCCAGTAGTATAACCCGGACTAGGGGTAAAAACATTCAGTACTTC. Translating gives CASSITRTRGKNIQYF.

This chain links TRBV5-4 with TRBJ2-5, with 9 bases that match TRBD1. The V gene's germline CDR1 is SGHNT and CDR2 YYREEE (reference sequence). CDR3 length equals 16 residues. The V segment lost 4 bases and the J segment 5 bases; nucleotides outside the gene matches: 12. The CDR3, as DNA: TGTGCCAGCAGCCGCCCACAGGGGGCGCGTGAGGAGACCCAGTACTTC. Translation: CASSRPQGAREETQYF.

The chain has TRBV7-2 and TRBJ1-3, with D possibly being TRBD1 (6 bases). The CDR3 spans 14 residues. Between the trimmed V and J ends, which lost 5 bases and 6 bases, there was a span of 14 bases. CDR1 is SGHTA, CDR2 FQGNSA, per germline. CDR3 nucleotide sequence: TGTGCCAGCAGCCTTGGGGGCTCTTTAAACACCATATATTTT. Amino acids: CASSLGGSLNTIYF. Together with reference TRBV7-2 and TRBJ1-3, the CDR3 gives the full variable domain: GAGVSQSPSNKVTEKGKDVELRCDPISGHTALYWYRQSLGQGLEFLIYFQGNSAPDKSGLPSDRFSAERTGGSVSTLTIQRTQQEDSAVYLCASSLGGSLNTIYFGEGSWLTVV.

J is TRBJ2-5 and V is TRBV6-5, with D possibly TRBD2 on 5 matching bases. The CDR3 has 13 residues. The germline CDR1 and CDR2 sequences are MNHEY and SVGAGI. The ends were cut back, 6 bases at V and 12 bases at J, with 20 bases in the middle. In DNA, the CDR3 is TGTGCCAGCAGCCACTCAGATACGAGGGTTGAGTACTTC. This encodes CASSHSDTRVEYF.

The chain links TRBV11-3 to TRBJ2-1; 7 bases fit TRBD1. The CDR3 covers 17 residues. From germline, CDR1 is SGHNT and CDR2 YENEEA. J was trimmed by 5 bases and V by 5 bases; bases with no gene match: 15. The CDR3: CASSTSWDSEGDNEQFF. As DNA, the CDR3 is TGTGCCAGCAGCACTTCGTGGGACAGCGAGGGGGACAATGAGCAGTTCTTC.

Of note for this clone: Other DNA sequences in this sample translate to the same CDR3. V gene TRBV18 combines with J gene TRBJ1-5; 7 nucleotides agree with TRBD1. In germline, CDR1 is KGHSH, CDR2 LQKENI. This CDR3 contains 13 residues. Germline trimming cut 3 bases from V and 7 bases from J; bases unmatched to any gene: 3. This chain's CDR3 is CASSPDRDQPQHF. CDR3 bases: TGTGCCAGCTCACCCGACAGGGACCAGCCCCAGCATTTT. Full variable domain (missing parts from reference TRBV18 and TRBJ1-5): NAGVMQNPRHLVRRRGQEARLRCSPMKGHSHVYWYRQLPEEGLKFMVYLQKENIIDESGMPKERFSAEFPKEGPSILRIQQVVRGDSAAYFCASSPDRDQPQHFGDGTRLSIL.

CDR3 protein: CSVRQGGTFDEQFF. In nucleotides, the CDR3 is TGCAGCGTAAGACAGGGGGGGACGTTCGATGAGCAGTTCTTC. This sequence joins TRBV29-1 and TRBJ2-1; 9 bases align to TRBD1. Germline CDR1 is SQVTM and CDR2 is ANQGSEA. The CDR3 runs to 14 residues. Trimming cost V 6 bases and J 8 bases; bases outside gene matches: 11.

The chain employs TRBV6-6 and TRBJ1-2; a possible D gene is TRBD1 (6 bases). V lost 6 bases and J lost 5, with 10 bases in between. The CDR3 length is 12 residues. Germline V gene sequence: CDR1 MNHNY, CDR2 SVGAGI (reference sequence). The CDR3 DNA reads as TGTGCCAGCAGCTCGGACAGATATGGCTACACCTTC. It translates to CASSSDRYGYTF.

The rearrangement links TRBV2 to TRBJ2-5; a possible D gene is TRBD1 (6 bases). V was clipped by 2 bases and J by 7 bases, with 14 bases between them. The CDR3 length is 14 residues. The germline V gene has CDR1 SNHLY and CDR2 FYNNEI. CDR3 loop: CASSERTDKTTQYF. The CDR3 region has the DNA TGTGCCAGCAGTGAAAGGACAGATAAGACGACCCAGTACTTC.